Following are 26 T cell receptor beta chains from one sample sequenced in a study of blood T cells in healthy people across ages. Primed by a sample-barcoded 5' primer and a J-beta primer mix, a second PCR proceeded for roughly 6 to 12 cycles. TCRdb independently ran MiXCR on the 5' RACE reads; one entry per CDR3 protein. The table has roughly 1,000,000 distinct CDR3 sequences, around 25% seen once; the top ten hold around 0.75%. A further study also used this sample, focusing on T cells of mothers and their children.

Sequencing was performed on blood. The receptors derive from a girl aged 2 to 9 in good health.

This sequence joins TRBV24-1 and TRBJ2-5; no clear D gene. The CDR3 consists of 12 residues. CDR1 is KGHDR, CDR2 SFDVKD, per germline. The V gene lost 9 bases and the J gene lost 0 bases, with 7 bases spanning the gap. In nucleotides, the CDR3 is TGTGCCACCGGGGATCACCAAGAGACCCAGTACTTC. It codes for CATGDHQETQYF.

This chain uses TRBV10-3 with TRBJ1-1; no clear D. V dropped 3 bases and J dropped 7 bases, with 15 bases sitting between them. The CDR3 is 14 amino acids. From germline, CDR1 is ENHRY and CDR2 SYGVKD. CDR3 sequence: CAISDLGGHSEAFF. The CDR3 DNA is TGTGCCATCAGTGATTTGGGTGGGCATAGTGAAGCTTTCTTT.

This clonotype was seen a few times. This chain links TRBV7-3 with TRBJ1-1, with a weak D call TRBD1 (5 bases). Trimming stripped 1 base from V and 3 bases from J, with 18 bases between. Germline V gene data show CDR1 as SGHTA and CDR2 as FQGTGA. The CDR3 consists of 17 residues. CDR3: CASSLNAPMAGDTEAFF. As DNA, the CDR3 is TGTGCCAGCAGCTTAAATGCCCCTATGGCGGGGGACACTGAAGCTTTCTTT.

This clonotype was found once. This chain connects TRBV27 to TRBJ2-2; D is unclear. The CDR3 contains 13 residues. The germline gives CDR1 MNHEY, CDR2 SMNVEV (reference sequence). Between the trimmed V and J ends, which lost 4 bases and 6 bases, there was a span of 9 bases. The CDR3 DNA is TGTGCCAGCAGTTCGGTACAGCCCGGGGAGCTGTTTTTT. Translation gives CASSSVQPGELFF.

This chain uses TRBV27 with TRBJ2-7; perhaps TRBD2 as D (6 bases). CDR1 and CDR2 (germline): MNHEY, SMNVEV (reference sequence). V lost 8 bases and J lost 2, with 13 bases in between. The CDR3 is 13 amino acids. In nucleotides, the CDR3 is TGTGCCAGCTCCCAGGAGGGCCCCTACGAGCAGTACTTC. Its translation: CASSQEGPYEQYF.

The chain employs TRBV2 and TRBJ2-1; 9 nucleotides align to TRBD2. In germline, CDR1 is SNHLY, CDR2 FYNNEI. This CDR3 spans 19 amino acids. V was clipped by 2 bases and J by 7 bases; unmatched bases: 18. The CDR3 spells CASSEWGAQAGGTGNEQFF. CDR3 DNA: TGTGCCAGCAGTGAATGGGGAGCGCAGGCGGGAGGGACGGGGAATGAGCAGTTCTTC.

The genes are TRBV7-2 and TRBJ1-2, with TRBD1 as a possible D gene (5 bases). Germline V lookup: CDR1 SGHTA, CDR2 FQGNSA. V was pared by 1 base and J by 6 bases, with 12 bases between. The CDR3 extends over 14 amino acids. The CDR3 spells CASSLGRTTHGYTF. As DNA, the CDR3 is TGTGCCAGCAGCTTAGGGAGGACAACTCATGGCTACACCTTC.

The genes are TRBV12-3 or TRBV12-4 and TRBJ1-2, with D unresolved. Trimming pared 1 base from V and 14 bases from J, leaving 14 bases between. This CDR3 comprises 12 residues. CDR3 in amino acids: CASSLGPWEVTF. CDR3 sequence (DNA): TGTGCCAGCAGTTTAGGGCCCTGGGAGGTTACCTTC.

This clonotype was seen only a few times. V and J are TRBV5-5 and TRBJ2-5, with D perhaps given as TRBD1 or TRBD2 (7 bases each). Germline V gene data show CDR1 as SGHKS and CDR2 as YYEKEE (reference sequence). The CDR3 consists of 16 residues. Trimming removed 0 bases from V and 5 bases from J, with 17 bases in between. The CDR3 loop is CASSLVTGGQRETQYF. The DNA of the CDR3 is TGTGCCAGCAGCTTGGTGACGGGGGGACAGAGGGAGACCCAGTACTTC.

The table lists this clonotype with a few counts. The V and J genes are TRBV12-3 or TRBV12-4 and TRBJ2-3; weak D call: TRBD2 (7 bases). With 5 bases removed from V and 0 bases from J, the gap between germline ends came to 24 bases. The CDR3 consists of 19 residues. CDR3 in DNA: TGTGCCAGCAGTGGGGGGGCCGGACCCGAGTATCCTAGCACAGATACGCAGTATTTT. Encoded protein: CASSGGAGPEYPSTDTQYF.

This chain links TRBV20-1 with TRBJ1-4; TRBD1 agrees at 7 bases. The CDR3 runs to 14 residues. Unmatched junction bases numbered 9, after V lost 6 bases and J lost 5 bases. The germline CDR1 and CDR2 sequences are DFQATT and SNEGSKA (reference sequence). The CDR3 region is CSAALGTVNEKLFF. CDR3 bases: TGCAGTGCGGCTCTCGGGACAGTCAATGAAAAACTGTTTTTT.

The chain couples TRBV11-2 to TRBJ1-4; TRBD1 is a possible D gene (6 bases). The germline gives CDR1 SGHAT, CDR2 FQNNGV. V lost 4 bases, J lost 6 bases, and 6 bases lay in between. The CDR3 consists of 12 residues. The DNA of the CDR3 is TGTGCCAGCAGCTGGACAGATGAAAAACTGTTTTTT. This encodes CASSWTDEKLFF.

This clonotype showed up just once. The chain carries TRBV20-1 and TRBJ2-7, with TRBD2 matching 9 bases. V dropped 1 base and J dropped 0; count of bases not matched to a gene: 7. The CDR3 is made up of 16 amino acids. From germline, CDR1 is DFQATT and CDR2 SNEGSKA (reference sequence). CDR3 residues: CSARGPWREGSYEQYF. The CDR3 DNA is TGCAGTGCTAGAGGCCCCTGGCGGGAGGGCTCCTACGAGCAGTACTTC.

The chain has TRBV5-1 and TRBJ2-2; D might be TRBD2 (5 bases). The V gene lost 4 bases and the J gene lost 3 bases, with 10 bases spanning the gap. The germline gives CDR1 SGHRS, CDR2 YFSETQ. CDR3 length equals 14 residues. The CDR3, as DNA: TGCGCCAGCAGCCGAAGCGGAGACACCGGGGAGCTGTTTTTT. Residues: CASSRSGDTGELFF.

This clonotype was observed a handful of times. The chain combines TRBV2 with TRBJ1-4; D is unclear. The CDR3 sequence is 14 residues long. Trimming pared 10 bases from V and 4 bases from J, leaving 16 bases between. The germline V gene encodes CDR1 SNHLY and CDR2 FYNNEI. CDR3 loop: CANKIERNNEKLFF. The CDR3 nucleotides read TGTGCCAACAAAATTGAACGAAATAATGAAAAACTGTTTTTT.

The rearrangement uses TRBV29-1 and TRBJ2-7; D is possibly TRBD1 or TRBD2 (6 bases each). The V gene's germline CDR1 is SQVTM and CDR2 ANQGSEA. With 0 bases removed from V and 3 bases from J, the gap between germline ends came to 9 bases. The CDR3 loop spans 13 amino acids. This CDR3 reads CSVEEGGGYEQYF. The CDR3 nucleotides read TGCAGCGTTGAAGAGGGGGGCGGCTACGAGCAGTACTTC.

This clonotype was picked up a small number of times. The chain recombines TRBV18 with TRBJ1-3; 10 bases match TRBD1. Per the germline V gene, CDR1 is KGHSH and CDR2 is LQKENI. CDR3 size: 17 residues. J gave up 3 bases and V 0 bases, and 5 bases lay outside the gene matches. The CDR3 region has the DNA TGTGCCAGCTCACCACCGGACAGGGGGTCTTTTGGAAACACCATATATTTT. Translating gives CASSPPDRGSFGNTIYF.

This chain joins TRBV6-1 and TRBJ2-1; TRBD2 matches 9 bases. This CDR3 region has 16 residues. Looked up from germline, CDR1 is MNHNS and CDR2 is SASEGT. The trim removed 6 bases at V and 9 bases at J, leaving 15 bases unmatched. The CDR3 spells CASRGSSGILEREQFF. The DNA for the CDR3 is TGTGCCAGCAGAGGATCTAGCGGGATACTGGAACGTGAGCAGTTCTTC.

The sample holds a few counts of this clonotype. For the CDR3, the DNA is TGTGCCAGCAGTTACTCTCTCTATTCGGTCCGGCACTATGGCTACACCTTC. This translates into CASSYSLYSVRHYGYTF. The chain has TRBV6-5 and TRBJ1-2; D uncertain. The CDR3 has 17 amino acids. Per the germline V gene, CDR1 is MNHEY and CDR2 is SVGAGI. The V end was cut by 0 bases, the J end by 3 bases, with 17 bases between.

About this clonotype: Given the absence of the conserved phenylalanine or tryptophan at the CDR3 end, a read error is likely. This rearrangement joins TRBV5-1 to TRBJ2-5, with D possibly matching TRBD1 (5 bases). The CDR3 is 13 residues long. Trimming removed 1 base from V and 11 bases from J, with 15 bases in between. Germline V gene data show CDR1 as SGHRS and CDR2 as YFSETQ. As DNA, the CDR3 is TGCGCCAGCAGCTTGACTGGGTCGACAGAACAGTACCTC. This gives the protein CASSLTGSTEQYL.

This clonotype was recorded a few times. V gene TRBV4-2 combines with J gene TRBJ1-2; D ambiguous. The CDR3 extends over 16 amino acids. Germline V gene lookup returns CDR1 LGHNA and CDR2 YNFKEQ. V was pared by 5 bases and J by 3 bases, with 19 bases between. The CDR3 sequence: CASSDPYQTLDYGYTF. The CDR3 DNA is TGTGCCAGCAGCGACCCGTACCAGACCCTCGACTATGGCTACACCTTC.

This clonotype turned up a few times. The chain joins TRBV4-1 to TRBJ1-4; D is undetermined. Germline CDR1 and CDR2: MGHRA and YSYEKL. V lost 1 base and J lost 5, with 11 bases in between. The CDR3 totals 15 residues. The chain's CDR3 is CASSQANSRNEKLFF. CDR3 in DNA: TGCGCCAGCAGCCAAGCTAACAGCAGGAATGAAAAACTGTTTTTT.

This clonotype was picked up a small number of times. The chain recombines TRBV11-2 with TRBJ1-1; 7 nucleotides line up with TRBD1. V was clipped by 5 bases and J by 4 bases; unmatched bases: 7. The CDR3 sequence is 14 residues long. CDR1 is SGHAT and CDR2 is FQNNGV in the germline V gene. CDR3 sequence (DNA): TGTGCCAGCAGCCCCCCGACAGGGCCCACTGAAGCTTTCTTT. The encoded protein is CASSPPTGPTEAFF.

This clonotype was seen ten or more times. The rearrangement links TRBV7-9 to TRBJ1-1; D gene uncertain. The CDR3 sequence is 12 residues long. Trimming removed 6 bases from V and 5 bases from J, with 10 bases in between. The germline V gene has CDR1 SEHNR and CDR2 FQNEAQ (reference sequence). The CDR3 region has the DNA TGTGCCAGCAGTTATCAGAGGACTGAAGCTTTCTTT. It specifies CASSYQRTEAFF. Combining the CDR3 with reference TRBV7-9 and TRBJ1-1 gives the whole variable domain DTGVSQNPRHKITKRGQNVTFRCDPISEHNRLYWYRQTLGQGPEFLTYFQNEAQLEKSRLLSDRFSAERPKGSFSTLEIQRTEQGDSAMYLCASSYQRTEAFFGQGTRLTVV.

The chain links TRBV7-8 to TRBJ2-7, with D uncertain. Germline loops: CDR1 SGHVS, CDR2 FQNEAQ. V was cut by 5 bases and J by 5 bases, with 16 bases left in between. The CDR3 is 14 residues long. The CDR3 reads CASSTDWPPHEQYF. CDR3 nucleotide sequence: TGTGCCAGCAGCACCGACTGGCCACCCCACGAGCAGTACTTC.

The CDR3 here is CASSPKRGGTANTEAFF. As DNA, the CDR3 is TGTGCCAGCAGCCCAAAAAGGGGTGGGACGGCGAACACTGAAGCTTTCTTT. This rearrangement joins TRBV7-8 to TRBJ1-1; the D gene is possibly TRBD1 (5 bases). Between the trimmed V and J ends, which lost 5 bases and 1 base, there was a span of 20 bases. Germline V gene data show CDR1 as SGHVS and CDR2 as FQNEAQ. There are 17 residues in the CDR3.